This T cell receptor beta chain is from a study of cytomegalovirus exposure and HLA in healthy donors. Study as a whole: The Caucasian-associated ancestry cluster held roughly 84% of approximately 400 genotyped donors. Points from the study as a whole: Per published accounts, TCR beta sequences correctly predicted the HLA-A and HLA-B alleles of most subjects. TCR sequences were mostly rare, though some public TCRs occurred in many donors. Later analysis identified 15,000 to 20,000 TCR beta sequences associated with HLA alleles, using a false discovery rate threshold of 0.05.

The V end was cut by 1 base, the J end by 1 base, with 10 bases between. Germline V gene sequence: CDR1 SGHRS, CDR2 YFSETQ. The CDR3 extends over 15 amino acids. In regard to this clone: What it binds is unknown.

PCR used 60 Vbeta primers and 13 Jbeta primers. Assay used: immunoSEQ multiplex PCR; TCRdb lists only in-frame clones, some missing. The repertoire includes 100,000 to 150,000 clones, roughly 78% of them detected once, and roughly 6.3% sits in the top ten. The source material was PBMCs. The V gene is TRBV5-1, the J gene TRBJ2-3, with D tentatively TRBD2 (6 bases). The TCR comes from a woman aged 40 to 50 in good health and CMV-seronegative. CDR3 sequence (DNA): TGCGCCAGCAGCTTGCCCGGGAGCGGCACAGATACGCAGTATTTT. Its protein is CASSLPGSGTDTQYF.